Ten or more counts support the clone carrying this TCR beta chain. Its antigen is not identified. At one end the junction does not follow the germline gene, possibly because of a read error. The data originate from a study of tumor and adjacent non-tumor tissue in lung cancer. Study-level background: On average, productive TCRbeta reads reached 4 million to 5 million per sample. Study-level points and caveats: Shorter survival was associated with higher TCR diversity in tumors. Compared with tumor, normal lung showed significantly lower TCR diversity.

The library came from three nested PCR rounds adapted from ARM-PCR protocols. A single record per CDR3 protein comes from TCRdb applying MiXCR to the multiplex PCR reads. Altogether more than 120,000 distinct CDR3 sequences are present, approximately 70% being singletons, with the ten largest covering 15% to 20%. The CDR3 has 12 residues. In germline, CDR1 is DFQATT, CDR2 SNEGSKA (reference sequence). This sample's RNA came from whole unsorted tissue. Sequenced input: lung tumor tissue. The sequence came from a man aged 55-75 years with small cell lung cancer. The rearrangement uses TRBV20-1 and TRBJ2-1, with a weak D call TRBD2 (7 bases). CDR3 protein: CSAILGGLDMIF. The CDR3 DNA reads as TGCAGTGCTATTCTGGGGGGGCTAGATATGATCTTC.